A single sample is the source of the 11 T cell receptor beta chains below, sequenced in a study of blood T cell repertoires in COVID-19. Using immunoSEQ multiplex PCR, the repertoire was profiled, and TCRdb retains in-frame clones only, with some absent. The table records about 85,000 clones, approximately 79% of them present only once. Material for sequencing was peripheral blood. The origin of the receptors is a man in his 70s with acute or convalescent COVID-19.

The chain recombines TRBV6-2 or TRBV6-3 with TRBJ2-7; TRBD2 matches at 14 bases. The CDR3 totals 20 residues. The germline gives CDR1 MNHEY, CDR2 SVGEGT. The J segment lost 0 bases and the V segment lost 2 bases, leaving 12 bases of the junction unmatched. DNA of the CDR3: TGTGCCAGCAGTTACCCTCCACGGACTAGCGGGGGGATTTCCTCCTACGAGCAGTACTTC. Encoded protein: CASSYPPRTSGGISSYEQYF.

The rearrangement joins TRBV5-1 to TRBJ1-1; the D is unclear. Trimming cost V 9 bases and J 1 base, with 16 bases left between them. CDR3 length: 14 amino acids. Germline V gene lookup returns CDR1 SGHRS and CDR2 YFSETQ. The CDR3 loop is CATRLPGKNTEAFF. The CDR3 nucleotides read TGCGCCACCCGCCTTCCGGGAAAGAACACTGAAGCTTTCTTT.

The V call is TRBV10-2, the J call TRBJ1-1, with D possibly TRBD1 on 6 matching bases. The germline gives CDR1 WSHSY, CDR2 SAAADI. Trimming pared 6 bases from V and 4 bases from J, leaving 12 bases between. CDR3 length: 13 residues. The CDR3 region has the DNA TGCGCCAGCAGCTCACGAGGGGGCACTGAAGCTTTCTTT. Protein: CASSSRGGTEAFF.

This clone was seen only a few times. CDR3 protein: CASAPDPRGNEQFF. The DNA for the CDR3 is TGCGCCAGCGCCCCTGACCCTCGCGGGAATGAGCAGTTCTTC. The chain couples TRBV5-1 to TRBJ2-1; TRBD2 is a possible D gene (5 bases). From germline, CDR1 is SGHRS and CDR2 YFSETQ. V lost 7 bases to trimming and J lost 7 bases, with 18 bases between them. The CDR3 loop spans 14 amino acids.

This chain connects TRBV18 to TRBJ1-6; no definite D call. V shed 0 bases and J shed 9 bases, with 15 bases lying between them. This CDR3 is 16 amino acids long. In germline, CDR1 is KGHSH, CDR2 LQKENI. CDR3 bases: TGTGCCAGCTCACCACCGGGCTCGGGGATAGGTTCACCCCTCCACTTT. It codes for CASSPPGSGIGSPLHF.

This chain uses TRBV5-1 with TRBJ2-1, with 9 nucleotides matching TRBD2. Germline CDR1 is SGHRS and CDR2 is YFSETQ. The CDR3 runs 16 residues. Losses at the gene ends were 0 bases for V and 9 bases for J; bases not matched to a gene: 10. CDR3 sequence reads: CASSLAGGGGAGEQFF. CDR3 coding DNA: TGCGCCAGCAGCTTGGCCGGCGGCGGGGGGGCCGGTGAGCAGTTCTTC.

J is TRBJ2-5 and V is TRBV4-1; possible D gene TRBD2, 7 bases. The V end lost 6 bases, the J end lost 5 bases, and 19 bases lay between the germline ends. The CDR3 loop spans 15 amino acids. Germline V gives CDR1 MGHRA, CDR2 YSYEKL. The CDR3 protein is CASSLSGGAYETQYF. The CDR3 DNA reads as TGCGCCAGCAGTCTGTCGGGGGGCGCGTACGAGACCCAGTACTTC.

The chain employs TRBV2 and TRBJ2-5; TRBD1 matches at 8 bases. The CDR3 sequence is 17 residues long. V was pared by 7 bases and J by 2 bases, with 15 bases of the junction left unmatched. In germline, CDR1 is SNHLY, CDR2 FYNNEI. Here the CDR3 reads CASTPQQGALGQETQYF. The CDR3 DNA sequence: TGTGCCAGCACCCCGCAGCAGGGGGCACTTGGGCAAGAGACCCAGTACTTC.

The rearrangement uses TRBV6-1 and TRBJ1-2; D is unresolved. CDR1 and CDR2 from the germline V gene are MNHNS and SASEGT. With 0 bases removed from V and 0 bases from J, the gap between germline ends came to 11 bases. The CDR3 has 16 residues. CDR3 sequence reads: CASSEARKHSNYGYTF. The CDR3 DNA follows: TGTGCCAGCAGTGAAGCGCGGAAACACTCTAACTATGGCTACACCTTC.

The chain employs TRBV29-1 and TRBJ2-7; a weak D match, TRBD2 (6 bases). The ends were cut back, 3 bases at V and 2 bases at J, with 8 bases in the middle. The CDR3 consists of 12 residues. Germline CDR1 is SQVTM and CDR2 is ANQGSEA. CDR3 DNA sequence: TGCAGCGTTGAGGGAGGAACCTACGAGCAGTACTTC. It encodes CSVEGGTYEQYF.

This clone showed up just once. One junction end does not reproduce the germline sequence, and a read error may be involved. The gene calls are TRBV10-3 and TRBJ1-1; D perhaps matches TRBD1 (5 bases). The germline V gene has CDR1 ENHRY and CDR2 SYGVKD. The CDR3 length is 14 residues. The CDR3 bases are TGTGCCATCAGTGAGTCGGAGGGACCCTCTGGCTTTATCTTT. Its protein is CAISESEGPSGFIF.